Below, 22 T cell receptor beta chains from the same sample are listed, as sequenced in a study of identical twins. One entry per CDR3 protein results from TCRdb running MiXCR on the 5' RACE reads. The sample has about 700,000 distinct CDR3 sequences, roughly 8% seen once. Separately, the same data were catalogued under a study of yellow fever vaccine responses in identical twins.

Sequencing was carried out using PBMCs. Receptors originate from a woman aged 18 to 35 in good health.

Ten or more counts support this clonotype. The rearrangement uses TRBV12-3 or TRBV12-4 and TRBJ2-3; tentative D call: TRBD1 (7 bases). There are 14 residues in the CDR3. V gave up 3 bases and J gave up 2 bases, with 9 bases separating them. CDR3 protein: CASSFRGDTDTQYF. CDR3 nucleotide sequence: TGTGCCAGCAGTTTCAGGGGGGACACAGATACGCAGTATTTT.

V gene TRBV20-1 combines with J gene TRBJ2-7; a weak D match, TRBD1 (6 bases). Germline CDR1 is DFQATT and CDR2 is SNEGSKA (reference sequence). This CDR3 comprises 11 residues. Deletions cut 6 bases from V and 6 bases from J, with 12 bases between. The CDR3 here is CSATTGSEQYF. As DNA, the CDR3 is TGCAGTGCAACAACAGGGTCCGAGCAGTACTTC.

The chain uses TRBV10-2 and TRBJ2-5; D possibly matches TRBD1 or TRBD2 (6 bases each). CDR1 WSHSY and CDR2 SAAADI come from the germline V gene. The CDR3 loop spans 16 amino acids. The V end lost 7 bases, the J end lost 4 bases, and 22 bases lay between the germline ends. DNA of the CDR3: TGCGCCAGCACCGCCAATGGGGGGCTCAACGCAGAGACCCAGTACTTC. Translation gives CASTANGGLNAETQYF.

The rearrangement links TRBV28 to TRBJ2-7, with TRBD1 identical over 9 bases. Germline CDR1 and CDR2: MDHEN and SYDVKM. The CDR3 covers 14 residues. J was trimmed by 6 bases and V by 3 bases; bases with no gene match: 6. In nucleotides, the CDR3 is TGTGCCAGCAGTTTGGGACAGGGAAAAAGCGAGCAGTACTTC. The encoded protein is CASSLGQGKSEQYF.

This clonotype was observed many times. V and J are TRBV2 and TRBJ2-7, with TRBD1 as a possible D gene (6 bases). This CDR3 has 14 amino acids. V was pared by 2 bases and J by 5 bases, with 13 bases between. Per the germline V gene, CDR1 is SNHLY and CDR2 is FYNNEI. The CDR3 protein is CASSELTGYNEQYF. In nucleotides, the CDR3 is TGTGCCAGCAGTGAACTCACAGGGTATAACGAGCAGTACTTC.

In this sample, this clonotype turned up many times. The chain has TRBV4-3 and TRBJ2-1; TRBD1 is a possible D gene (6 bases). V lost 0 bases, J lost 5 bases, and 11 bases lay in between. This CDR3 contains 15 residues. The germline gives CDR1 LGHNA, CDR2 YSLEER. The CDR3 nucleotides are TGCGCCAGCAGCCAAGAGCAGGGGCGCAACAATGAGCAGTTCTTC. Translating it yields CASSQEQGRNNEQFF.

V usage is TRBV7-9 and J usage is TRBJ2-6; TRBD1 might be the D (5 bases). The CDR3 length is 17 residues. Germline V gives CDR1 SEHNR, CDR2 FQNEAQ (reference sequence). Trimming took off 6 bases at V and 0 bases at J, with 15 bases between the two ends. The CDR3 DNA reads TGTGCCAGCAGAGGTCCAGGACAAGTCTCTGGGGCCAACGTCCTGACTTTC. This encodes CASRGPGQVSGANVLTF.

This clonotype was counted a few times. V is TRBV15 and J is TRBJ1-1, with TRBD1 identical over 8 bases. Germline V gene sequence: CDR1 LNHNV, CDR2 YYDKDF (reference sequence). Trimming at V came to 4 bases and at J to 1 base, leaving 8 bases not matched to a gene. The CDR3 contains 16 residues. CDR3: CATSNGQGLRNTEAFF. CDR3 bases: TGTGCCACCAGCAACGGACAGGGATTGCGGAACACTGAAGCTTTCTTT.

This chain joins TRBV24-1 and TRBJ2-1, with D possibly called TRBD1 or TRBD2 (5 bases each). Germline V gene data show CDR1 as KGHDR and CDR2 as SFDVKD. V was cut by 7 bases and J by 7 bases, with 13 bases left in between. The CDR3 is 13 amino acids. CDR3 in amino acids: CATRMGVTNEQFF. The CDR3 DNA reads TGTGCCACCAGGATGGGGGTAACGAATGAGCAGTTCTTC.

This clonotype was counted many times. The rearrangement joins TRBV12-3 or TRBV12-4 to TRBJ2-2, with a tentative D call TRBD2 (5 bases). Trimming removed 6 bases at V and 4 bases at J, with 15 bases between. The CDR3 is 15 amino acids. The CDR3: CASSPAGFVTGELFF. The CDR3, as DNA: TGTGCCAGCAGCCCGGCGGGTTTTGTCACCGGGGAGCTGTTTTTT.

This clonotype turned up a few times. V usage is TRBV20-1 and J usage is TRBJ1-2; no definite D call. CDR1 is DFQATT and CDR2 is SNEGSKA in the germline V gene (reference sequence). With 4 bases removed from V and 7 bases from J, the gap between germline ends came to 10 bases. CDR3 length: 11 amino acids. DNA for the CDR3: TGCAGTGCTACAGAAGCATTTGGCTACACCTTC. It encodes CSATEAFGYTF.

This chain links TRBV5-1 with TRBJ2-5; 10 bases line up with TRBD2. With V trimmed by 6 bases and J by 0 bases, 5 bases remained unmatched. CDR1 and CDR2 (germline): SGHRS, YFSETQ. The CDR3 spans 15 residues. CDR3 in DNA: TGCGCCAGCAAGGTAGCGGGGGGATACCAAGAGACCCAGTACTTC. This translates into CASKVAGGYQETQYF.

This chain links TRBV4-3 with TRBJ2-1; D possibly corresponds to TRBD2 (5 bases). The V end was cut by 0 bases, the J end by 10 bases, with 16 bases between. The V gene's germline CDR1 is LGHNA and CDR2 YSLEER. CDR3 size: 15 residues. The CDR3 nucleotides are TGCGCCAGCAGCCAAGAGGCTAGTGGAGGACGGGAGCAGTTCTTC. This sequence encodes CASSQEASGGREQFF.

Only a few counts were recorded for this clonotype. V and J are TRBV27 and TRBJ2-1, with 14 bases identical to TRBD2. CDR3 length: 15 residues. With 5 bases clipped from V and 12 bases from J, the junction kept 9 bases outside the gene matches. Germline CDR1 reads MNHEY; CDR2 reads SMNVEV (reference sequence). DNA of the CDR3: TGTGCCAGCAGTGTCGGGACTAGCGGGGGCTTGGGGCAGTTCTTC. It encodes CASSVGTSGGLGQFF.

The chain couples TRBV4-3 to TRBJ2-1; TRBD2 agrees at 11 bases. This CDR3 is built from 19 residues. CDR1 is LGHNA, CDR2 YSLEER, per germline. Unmatched junction bases numbered 12, after V lost 1 base and J lost 4 bases. DNA for the CDR3: TGCGCCAGCAGCCAAGGGACTAGCGGGCGAGGCGCTACGTACAATGAGCAGTTCTTC. The encoded protein is CASSQGTSGRGATYNEQFF.

J is TRBJ2-3 and V is TRBV7-9, with TRBD1 matching over 7 bases. The junction had 8 bases not matched to a gene; V was cut back by 5 bases and J by 0 bases. This CDR3 is 16 amino acids long. Per the germline V gene, CDR1 is SEHNR and CDR2 is FQNEAQ (reference sequence). The CDR3: CASSGPDRQSTDTQYF. In nucleotides, the CDR3 is TGTGCCAGCAGCGGCCCGGACAGGCAGAGCACAGATACGCAGTATTTT.

V is TRBV10-1 and J is TRBJ2-7; D gene uncertain. Germline V CDR1 and CDR2: WNHNN, SYGVQD (reference sequence). The CDR3 runs to 13 residues. V lost 0 bases to trimming and J lost 9 bases, with 12 bases between them. This chain's CDR3 is CASSESKVPGQYF. The CDR3 DNA reads as TGCGCCAGCAGTGAGTCGAAAGTCCCGGGGCAGTACTTC.

This clonotype was observed many times. The V call is TRBV7-2, the J call TRBJ2-5; a possible D gene is TRBD2 (5 bases). The germline V and J ends were trimmed by 5 bases and 5 bases, with 12 bases remaining between them. CDR1 is SGHTA and CDR2 is FQGNSA in the germline V gene. This CDR3 spans 13 amino acids. CDR3 DNA: TGTGCCAGCAGCCTAGGACTCGGGGAGACCCAGTACTTC. Its protein product is CASSLGLGETQYF.

The genes are TRBV7-9 and TRBJ2-7; D might be TRBD2 (5 bases). The CDR3 extends over 16 amino acids. V lost 5 bases and J lost 0, with 17 bases in between. Germline lookup yields CDR1 SEHNR and CDR2 FQNEAQ (reference sequence). The CDR3 spells CASSLSLASSSYEQYF. The CDR3 nucleotides are TGTGCCAGCAGCCTCAGCTTAGCGTCTAGCTCCTACGAGCAGTACTTC.

This clonotype turned up a few times. The rearrangement joins TRBV6-2 or TRBV6-3 to TRBJ2-7; D perhaps matches TRBD1 (5 bases). Deletions cut 2 bases from V and 4 bases from J, with 15 bases between. CDR3 length: 15 amino acids. Germline V CDR1 and CDR2: MNHEY, SVGEGT. CDR3 sequence: CASSYNLGHDYEQYF. The CDR3 nucleotides are TGTGCCAGCAGTTACAATCTCGGACACGATTACGAGCAGTACTTC.

The CDR3 loop is CASSPWAQSYEQYF. CDR3 DNA sequence: TGTGCCAGCAGCCCCTGGGCCCAAAGCTACGAGCAGTACTTC. The chain recombines TRBV11-2 with TRBJ2-7; D unclear. Germline values: CDR1 SGHAT, CDR2 FQNNGV. The CDR3 totals 14 residues. The germline V and J ends were trimmed by 5 bases and 3 bases, with 14 bases remaining between them.

The chain employs TRBV7-2 and TRBJ2-1, with 7 nucleotides matching TRBD1. Germline V gene lookup returns CDR1 SGHTA and CDR2 FQGNSA. Trimming took 3 bases from V and 8 from J; bases not matched to a gene: 10. This CDR3 is 15 amino acids long. CDR3 DNA: TGTGCCAGCAGCTTCCGACAGGGTCCTGACGATGAGCAGTTCTTC. Translation: CASSFRQGPDDEQFF. The variable domain in full, completed from reference TRBV7-2 and TRBJ2-1, reads GAGVSQSPSNKVTEKGKDVELRCDPISGHTALYWYRQSLGQGLEFLIYFQGNSAPDKSGLPSDRFSAERTGGSVSTLTIQRTQQEDSAVYLCASSFRQGPDDEQFFGPGTRLTVL.